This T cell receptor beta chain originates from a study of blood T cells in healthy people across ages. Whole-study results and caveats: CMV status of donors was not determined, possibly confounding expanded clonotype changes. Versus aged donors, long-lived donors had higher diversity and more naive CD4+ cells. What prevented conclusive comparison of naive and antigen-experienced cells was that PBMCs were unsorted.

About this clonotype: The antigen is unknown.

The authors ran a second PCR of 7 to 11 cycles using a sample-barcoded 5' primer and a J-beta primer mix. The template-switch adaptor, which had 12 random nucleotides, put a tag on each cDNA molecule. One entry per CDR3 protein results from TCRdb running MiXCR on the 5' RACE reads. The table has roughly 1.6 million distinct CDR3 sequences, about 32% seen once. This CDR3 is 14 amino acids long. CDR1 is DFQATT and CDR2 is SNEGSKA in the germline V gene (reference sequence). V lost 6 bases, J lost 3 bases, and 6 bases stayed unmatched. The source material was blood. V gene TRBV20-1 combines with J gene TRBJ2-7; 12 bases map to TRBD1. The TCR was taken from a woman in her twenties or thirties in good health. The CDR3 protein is CSAKGQGASYEQYF. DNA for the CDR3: TGCAGTGCCAAGGGACAGGGGGCAAGCTACGAGCAGTACTTC.